This T cell receptor (beta chain) was captured in a study of vaccination effects on CD4 cells after COVID-19. About the research overall: All study participants received two doses of BNT162b2 or mRNA-1273 vaccine. Among convalescent patients, two provided samples 16 days and one week before vaccination.

Points from the study as a whole: Clones from infection and from vaccination both contracted markedly late after vaccination.

This clone was picked up one time. The antigen is undetermined. CDR3 length: 13 residues. Germline assignment: CDR1 SQVTM and CDR2 ANQGSEA. V lost 5 bases and J 8 bases, leaving 13 bases between the germline ends. Assay: immunoSEQ multiplex PCR; the TCRdb copy retains only in-frame clones and omits some. The data show fewer than 90,000 clones, roughly two thirds seen once. Antigen-specific CD4+ T cells expanded by the ViraFEST assay with viral peptide pools were then sequenced. Isolation of CD4+ T cells took place after about 10 days of culture. This person caught SARS-CoV-2 sometime from March to December 2020, and PCR testing confirmed the infection. With an HIV-1 Nef peptide pool, the negative control culture was set up.

J is TRBJ1-6 and V is TRBV29-1, with a tentative D call TRBD1 (5 bases). This receptor was obtained from a human donor who had a prior SARS-CoV-2 infection. This specimen was CD4+ T cells from PBMCs cultured with HIV peptides, taken before COVID-19 vaccination. Subset of the sample: HIV-1 Nef peptide pool negative control/reference culture. The CDR3 protein is CSVWDGAHSPLHF. CDR3 coding DNA: TGCAGCGTTTGGGACGGCGCTCATTCACCCCTCCACTTT.